The TCR beta chain described here comes from a study of blood T cell repertoires in COVID-19. At the level of the study: Samples came from the United States, Italy and Spain, spanning acute and convalescent COVID-19. The cDNA or gDNA used as material had been derived from T cells, B-cell-depleted T cells, or PBMCs.

Original data processing: Amplification of reference gene primers provided the estimated nucleated cell counts. This table comes from immunoSEQ multiplex PCR, and its TCRdb copy is limited to in-frame clones, with some not included. V, J and clone size reflect that table, while D and trimming were determined from the DNA. Seen here are about 130,000 clones, about 72% observed once, and the top ten hold 1.5% to 2%. The receptor comes from a woman in her 70s with acute or convalescent COVID-19. The sequenced sample consisted of peripheral blood.

CDR3 DNA: TGTGCCAGCAGCTTATTCGGGAACGGAGAGCAGTACTTC. Protein sequence: CASSLFGNGEQYF. This chain links TRBV12-3 or TRBV12-4 with TRBJ2-7, with TRBD2 as a possible D gene (5 bases). The CDR3 length is 13 residues. Trimming left V 6 bases short and J 7 bases short, with 16 bases between.